This T cell receptor (beta chain) derives from a study of blood T cell repertoires in COVID-19. The germline V gene encodes CDR1 KGHSH and CDR2 LQKENI. Germline trimming cut 2 bases from V and 4 bases from J; bases unmatched to any gene: 6. The CDR3 length is 15 residues. Using immunoSEQ multiplex PCR, the repertoire was profiled, and TCRdb retains in-frame clones only, with some absent. Found here are approximately 270,000 clones, roughly 88% of them singletons; the top ten hold around 1.5%. The sequencing input was peripheral blood. The rearrangement links TRBV18 to TRBJ2-7, with 9 nucleotides matching TRBD1. The TCR comes from a man at least 80 years old with acute or convalescent COVID-19. This CDR3 reads CASSPGGQGGYEQYF. DNA of the CDR3: TGTGCCAGCTCACCAGGGGGACAGGGAGGGTACGAGCAGTACTTC. The full variable domain, its missing parts supplied by reference TRBV18 and TRBJ2-7, is NAGVMQNPRHLVRRRGQEARLRCSPMKGHSHVYWYRQLPEEGLKFMVYLQKENIIDESGMPKERFSAEFPKEGPSILRIQQVVRGDSAAYFCASSPGGQGGYEQYFGPGTRLTVT.